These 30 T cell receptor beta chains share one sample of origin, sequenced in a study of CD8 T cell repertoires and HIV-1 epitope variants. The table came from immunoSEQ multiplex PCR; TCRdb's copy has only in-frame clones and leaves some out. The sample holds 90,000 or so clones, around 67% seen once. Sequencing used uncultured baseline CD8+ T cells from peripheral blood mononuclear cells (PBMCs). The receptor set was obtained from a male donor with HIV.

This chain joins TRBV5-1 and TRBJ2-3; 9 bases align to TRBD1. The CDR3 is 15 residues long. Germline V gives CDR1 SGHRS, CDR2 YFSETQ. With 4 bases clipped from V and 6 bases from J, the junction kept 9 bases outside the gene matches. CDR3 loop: CASSSRTGDMDTQYF. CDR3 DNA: TGCGCCAGCAGCAGCCGGACAGGGGATATGGATACGCAGTATTTT.

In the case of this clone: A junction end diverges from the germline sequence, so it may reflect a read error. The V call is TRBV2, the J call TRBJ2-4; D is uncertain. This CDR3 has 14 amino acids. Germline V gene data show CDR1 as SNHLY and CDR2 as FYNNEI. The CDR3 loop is CASREGEAKNIQYF. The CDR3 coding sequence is TGTGCCAGCAGGGAAGGTGAGGCCAAAAACATTCAGTACTTC.

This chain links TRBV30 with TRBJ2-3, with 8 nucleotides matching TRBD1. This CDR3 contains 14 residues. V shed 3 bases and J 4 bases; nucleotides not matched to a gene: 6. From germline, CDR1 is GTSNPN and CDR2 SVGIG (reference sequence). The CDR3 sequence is CAWRIQGAADTQYF. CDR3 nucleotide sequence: TGTGCCTGGAGGATTCAGGGGGCGGCAGATACGCAGTATTTT.

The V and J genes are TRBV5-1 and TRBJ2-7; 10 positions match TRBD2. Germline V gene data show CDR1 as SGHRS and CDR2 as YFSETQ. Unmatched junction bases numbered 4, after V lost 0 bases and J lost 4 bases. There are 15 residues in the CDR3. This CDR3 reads CASSLDPSGGYEQYF. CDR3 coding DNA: TGCGCCAGCAGCTTGGATCCTAGCGGGGGATACGAGCAGTACTTC.

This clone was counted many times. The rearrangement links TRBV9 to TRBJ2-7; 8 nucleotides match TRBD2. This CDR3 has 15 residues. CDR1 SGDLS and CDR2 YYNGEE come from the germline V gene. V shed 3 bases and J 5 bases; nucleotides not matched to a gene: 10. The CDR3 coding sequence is TGTGCCAGCAGCGCTGCCCCGGGAGGGCAACACGAGCAGTACTTC. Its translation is CASSAAPGGQHEQYF.

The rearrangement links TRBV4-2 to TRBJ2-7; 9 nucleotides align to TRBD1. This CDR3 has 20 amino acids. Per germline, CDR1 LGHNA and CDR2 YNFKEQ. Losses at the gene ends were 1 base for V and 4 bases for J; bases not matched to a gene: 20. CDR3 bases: TGTGCCAGCAGCCAAGTTAGAGGCTTGAGCCTGACAGGGGGAGGATACGAGCAGTACTTC. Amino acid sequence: CASSQVRGLSLTGGGYEQYF.

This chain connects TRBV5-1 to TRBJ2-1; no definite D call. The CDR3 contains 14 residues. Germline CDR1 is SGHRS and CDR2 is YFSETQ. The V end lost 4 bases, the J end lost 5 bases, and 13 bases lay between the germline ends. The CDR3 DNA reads TGCGCCAGCAGCCTCCCACCACTGAACAATGAGCAGTTCTTC. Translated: CASSLPPLNNEQFF.

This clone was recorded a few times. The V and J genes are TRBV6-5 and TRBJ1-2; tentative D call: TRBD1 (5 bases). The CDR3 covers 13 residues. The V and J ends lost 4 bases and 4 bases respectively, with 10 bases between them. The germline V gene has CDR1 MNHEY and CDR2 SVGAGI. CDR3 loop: CASSSLTVYGYTF. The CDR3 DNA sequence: TGTGCCAGCAGTTCCTTGACAGTCTATGGCTACACCTTC.

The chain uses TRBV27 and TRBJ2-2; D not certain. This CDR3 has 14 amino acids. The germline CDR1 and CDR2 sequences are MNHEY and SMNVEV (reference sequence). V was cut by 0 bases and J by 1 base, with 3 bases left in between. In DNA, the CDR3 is TGTGCCAGCAGTTTATCACGGAACACCGGGGAGCTGTTTTTT. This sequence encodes CASSLSRNTGELFF.

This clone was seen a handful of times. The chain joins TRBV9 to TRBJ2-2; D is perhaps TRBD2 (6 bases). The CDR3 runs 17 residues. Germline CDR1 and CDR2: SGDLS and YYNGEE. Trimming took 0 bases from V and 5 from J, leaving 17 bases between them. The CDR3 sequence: CASSVDGAGRVTGELFF. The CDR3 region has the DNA TGTGCCAGCAGCGTAGATGGGGCCGGGAGAGTAACCGGGGAGCTGTTTTTT.

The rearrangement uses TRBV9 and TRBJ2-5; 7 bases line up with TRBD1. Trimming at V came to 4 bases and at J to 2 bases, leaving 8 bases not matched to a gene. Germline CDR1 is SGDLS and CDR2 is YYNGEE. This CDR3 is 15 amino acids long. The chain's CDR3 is CASSRTPGQQETQYF. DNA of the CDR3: TGTGCCAGCAGCCGAACACCGGGACAGCAAGAGACCCAGTACTTC.

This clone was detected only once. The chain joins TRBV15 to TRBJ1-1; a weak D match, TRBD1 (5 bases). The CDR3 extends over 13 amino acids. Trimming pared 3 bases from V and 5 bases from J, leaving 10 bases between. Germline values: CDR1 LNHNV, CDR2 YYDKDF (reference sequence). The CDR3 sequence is CATSRPEGTEAFF. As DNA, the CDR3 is TGTGCCACCAGCAGGCCCGAGGGGACTGAAGCTTTCTTT.

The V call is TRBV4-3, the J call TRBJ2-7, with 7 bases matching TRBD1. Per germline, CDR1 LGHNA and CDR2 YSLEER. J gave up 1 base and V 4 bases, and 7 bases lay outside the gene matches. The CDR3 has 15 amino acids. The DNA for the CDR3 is TGCGCCAGCAGCCGCGGACAGGAGTCATCCTACGAGCAGTACTTC. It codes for CASSRGQESSYEQYF.

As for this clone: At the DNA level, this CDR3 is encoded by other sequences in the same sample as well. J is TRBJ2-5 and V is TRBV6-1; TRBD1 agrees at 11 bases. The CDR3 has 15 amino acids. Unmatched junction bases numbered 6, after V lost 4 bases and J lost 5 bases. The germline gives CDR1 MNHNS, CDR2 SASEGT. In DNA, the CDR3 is TGTGCCAGCAGTGTGGCCGGGACAGGGGGGGAGACCCAGTACTTC. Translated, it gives CASSVAGTGGETQYF.

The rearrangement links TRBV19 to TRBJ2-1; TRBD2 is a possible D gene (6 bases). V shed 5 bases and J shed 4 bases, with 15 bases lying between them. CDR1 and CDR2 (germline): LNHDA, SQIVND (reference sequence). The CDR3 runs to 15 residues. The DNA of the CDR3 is TGTGCCAGTAGTCTCCGCCGTGCGGGGTACAATGAGCAGTTCTTC. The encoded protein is CASSLRRAGYNEQFF.

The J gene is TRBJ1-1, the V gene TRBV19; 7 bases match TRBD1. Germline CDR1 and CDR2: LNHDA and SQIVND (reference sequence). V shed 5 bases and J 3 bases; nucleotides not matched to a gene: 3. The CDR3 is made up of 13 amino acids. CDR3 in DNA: TGTGCCAGTAGTCCGCAGGGGGACACTGAAGCTTTCTTT. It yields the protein CASSPQGDTEAFF.

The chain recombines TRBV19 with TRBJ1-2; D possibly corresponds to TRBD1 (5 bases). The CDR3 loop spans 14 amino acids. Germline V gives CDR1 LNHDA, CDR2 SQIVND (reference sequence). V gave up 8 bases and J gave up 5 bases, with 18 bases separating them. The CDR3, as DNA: TGTGCCAGTCAACAACAGGATCTGGGATATGGCTACACCTTC. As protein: CASQQQDLGYGYTF.

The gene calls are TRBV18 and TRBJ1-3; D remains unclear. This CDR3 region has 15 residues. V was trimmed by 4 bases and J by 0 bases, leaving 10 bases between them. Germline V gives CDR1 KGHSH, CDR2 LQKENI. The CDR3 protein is CASSLNTISGNTIYF. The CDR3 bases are TGTGCCAGCTCACTGAACACTATCTCTGGAAACACCATATATTTT.

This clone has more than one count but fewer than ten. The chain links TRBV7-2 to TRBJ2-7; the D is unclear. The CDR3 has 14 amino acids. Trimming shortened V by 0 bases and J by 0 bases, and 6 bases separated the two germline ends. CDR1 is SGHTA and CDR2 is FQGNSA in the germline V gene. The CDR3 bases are TGTGCCAGCAGCTTAGCTACTGCCTCCTACGAGCAGTACTTC. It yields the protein CASSLATASYEQYF.

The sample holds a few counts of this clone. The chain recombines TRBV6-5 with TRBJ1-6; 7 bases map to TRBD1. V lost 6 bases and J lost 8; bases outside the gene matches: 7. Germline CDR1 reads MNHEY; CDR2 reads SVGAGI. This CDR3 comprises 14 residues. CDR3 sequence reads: CASRLTGDHSPLHF. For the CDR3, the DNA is TGTGCCAGCAGACTAACAGGGGATCATTCACCCCTCCACTTT.

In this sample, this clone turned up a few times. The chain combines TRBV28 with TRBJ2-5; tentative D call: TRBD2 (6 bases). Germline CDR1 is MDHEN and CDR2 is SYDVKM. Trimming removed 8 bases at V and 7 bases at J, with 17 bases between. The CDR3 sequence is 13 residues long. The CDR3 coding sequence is TGTGCCAGCCGACCGGGAGTGCTGGGGACCCAGTACTTC. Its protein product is CASRPGVLGTQYF.

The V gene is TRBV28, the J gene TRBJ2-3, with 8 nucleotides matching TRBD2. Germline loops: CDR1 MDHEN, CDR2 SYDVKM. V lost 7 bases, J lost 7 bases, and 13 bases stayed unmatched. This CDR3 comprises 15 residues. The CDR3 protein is CASNILTGGPNTQYF. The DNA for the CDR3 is TGTGCCAGCAACATCTTAACGGGAGGGCCGAATACGCAGTATTTT.

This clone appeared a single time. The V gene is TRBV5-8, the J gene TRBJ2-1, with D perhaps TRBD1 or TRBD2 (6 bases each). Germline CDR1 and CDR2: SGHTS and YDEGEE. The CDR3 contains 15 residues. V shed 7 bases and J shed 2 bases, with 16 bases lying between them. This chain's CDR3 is CASFPQGRTYNEQFF. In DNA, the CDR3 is TGTGCCAGCTTTCCTCAGGGGAGGACCTACAATGAGCAGTTCTTC. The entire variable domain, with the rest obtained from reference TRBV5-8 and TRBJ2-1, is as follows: EAGVTQSPTHLIKTRGQQATLRCSPISGHTSVYWYQQALGLGLQFLLWYDEGEERNRGNFPPRFSGRQFPNYSSELNVNALELEDSALYLCASFPQGRTYNEQFFGPGTRLTVL.

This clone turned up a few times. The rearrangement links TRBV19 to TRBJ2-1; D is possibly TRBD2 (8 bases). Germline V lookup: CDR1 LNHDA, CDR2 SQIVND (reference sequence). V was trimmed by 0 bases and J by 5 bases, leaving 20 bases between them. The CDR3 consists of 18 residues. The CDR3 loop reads CASSIDWGTAGAHNEQFF. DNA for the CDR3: TGTGCCAGTAGTATAGATTGGGGGACAGCGGGGGCCCACAATGAGCAGTTCTTC.

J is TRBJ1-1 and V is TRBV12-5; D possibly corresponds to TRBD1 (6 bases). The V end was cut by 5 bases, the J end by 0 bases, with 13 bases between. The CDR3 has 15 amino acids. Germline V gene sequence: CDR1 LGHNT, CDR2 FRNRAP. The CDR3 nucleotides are TGTGCTAGTGGTCCAAGGGGGGAGATGAACACTGAAGCTTTCTTT. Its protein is CASGPRGEMNTEAFF.

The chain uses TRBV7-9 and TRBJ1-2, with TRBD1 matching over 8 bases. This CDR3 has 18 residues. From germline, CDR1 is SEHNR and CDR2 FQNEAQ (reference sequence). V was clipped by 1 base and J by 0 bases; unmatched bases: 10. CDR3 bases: TGTGCCAGCAGCTTAGTAAGGGACAGGTGGAACACTAACTATGGCTACACCTTC. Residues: CASSLVRDRWNTNYGYTF. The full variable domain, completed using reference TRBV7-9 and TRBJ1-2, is DTGVSQNPRHKITKRGQNVTFRCDPISEHNRLYWYRQTLGQGPEFLTYFQNEAQLEKSRLLSDRFSAERPKGSFSTLEIQRTEQGDSAMYLCASSLVRDRWNTNYGYTFGSGTRLTVV.

CDR3 in DNA: TGTGCCGGCCGGGGGGGAAGCTCCTATAATTCACCCCTCCACTTT. Residues: CAGRGGSSYNSPLHF. This rearrangement joins TRBV30 to TRBJ1-6; TRBD1 might be the D (5 bases). The germline V gene has CDR1 GTSNPN and CDR2 SVGIG (reference sequence). The CDR3 contains 15 residues. The ends were cut back, 8 bases at V and 0 bases at J, with 14 bases in the middle.

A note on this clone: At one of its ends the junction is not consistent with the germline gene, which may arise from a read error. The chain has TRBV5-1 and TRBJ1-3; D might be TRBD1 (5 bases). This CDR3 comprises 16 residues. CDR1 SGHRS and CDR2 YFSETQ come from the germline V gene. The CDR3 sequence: CASSLRQGVHGNTIHF. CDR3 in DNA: TGCGCCAGCAGCCTACGGCAGGGCGTGCATGGAAACACCATACATTTT.

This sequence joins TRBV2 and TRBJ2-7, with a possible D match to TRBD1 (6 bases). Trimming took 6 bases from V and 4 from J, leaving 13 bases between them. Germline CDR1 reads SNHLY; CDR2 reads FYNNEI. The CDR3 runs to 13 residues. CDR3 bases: TGTGCCAGCAGCTCGACAGGTCGGTACGAGCAGTACTTC. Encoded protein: CASSSTGRYEQYF.

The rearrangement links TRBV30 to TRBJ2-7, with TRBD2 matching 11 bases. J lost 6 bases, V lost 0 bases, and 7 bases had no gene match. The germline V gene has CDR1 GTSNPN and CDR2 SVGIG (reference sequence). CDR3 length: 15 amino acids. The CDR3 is CAWSVLSGGAPEQYF. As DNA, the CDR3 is TGTGCCTGGAGTGTCCTTAGCGGGGGGGCCCCCGAGCAGTACTTC.